The 14 T cell receptor beta chains presented below share a single source sample, sequenced in a study of blood T cell repertoires in COVID-19. Sequencing was performed with immunoSEQ multiplex PCR; in TCRdb, only in-frame clones are kept and a portion is missing. The sample includes under 85,000 clones, over 70% of them seen just once. Sequencing was carried out using peripheral blood. The source is a human donor in a cohort sampled during active COVID-19.

J is TRBJ2-4 and V is TRBV18; TRBD1 agrees at 7 bases. CDR1 KGHSH and CDR2 LQKENI come from the germline V gene. V lost 3 bases, J lost 6 bases, and 11 bases stayed unmatched. The CDR3 has 16 amino acids. The CDR3 nucleotides are TGTGCCAGCTCACCGAAGACAGAGGGGGCTGGAAACATTCAGTACTTC. Its protein is CASSPKTEGAGNIQYF.

V is TRBV10-2 and J is TRBJ2-7, with 9 nucleotides matching TRBD2. Looked up from germline, CDR1 is WSHSY and CDR2 is SAAADI. The CDR3 extends over 15 amino acids. V shed 1 base and J 2 bases; nucleotides not matched to a gene: 3. CDR3: CASSEWRGGPYEQYF. DNA for the CDR3: TGCGCCAGCAGTGAGTGGCGGGGGGGCCCCTACGAGCAGTACTTC.

With regard to this clone: This same CDR3 is encoded by further DNA sequences in the sample. This chain links TRBV27 with TRBJ2-7; 7 nucleotides match TRBD1. Germline CDR1 and CDR2: MNHEY and SMNVEV (reference sequence). V lost 5 bases to trimming and J lost 2 bases; unmatched junction nucleotides: 12. CDR3 length: 16 residues. The CDR3 sequence: CASSPPPGQPPYEQYF. DNA for the CDR3: TGTGCCAGCAGTCCCCCCCCGGGACAGCCCCCCTACGAGCAGTACTTC.

The chain uses TRBV28 and TRBJ1-4; 9 nucleotides line up with TRBD1. The V gene's germline CDR1 is MDHEN and CDR2 SYDVKM. The CDR3 totals 15 residues. V was pared by 7 bases and J by 8 bases, with 11 bases of the junction left unmatched. CDR3 sequence reads: CASTRPGTGKEKLFF. The CDR3 DNA reads as TGTGCCAGCACCCGTCCCGGGACAGGGAAAGAAAAACTGTTTTTT.

V and J are TRBV5-1 and TRBJ2-1; 10 nucleotides match TRBD2. There are 14 residues in the CDR3. From germline, CDR1 is SGHRS and CDR2 YFSETQ. The V gene end was trimmed by 4 bases and the J gene end by 5 bases; junction bases not matched to a gene: 3. CDR3 loop: CASSISGGHNEQFF. The CDR3 DNA follows: TGCGCCAGCAGCATTAGCGGGGGGCACAATGAGCAGTTCTTC.

The chain recombines TRBV27 with TRBJ2-7, with D possibly matching TRBD2 (6 bases). The ends were cut back, 2 bases at V and 2 bases at J, with 10 bases in the middle. The CDR3 loop spans 14 amino acids. Looked up from germline, CDR1 is MNHEY and CDR2 is SMNVEV (reference sequence). This chain's CDR3 is CASSLRRGPYEQYF. DNA of the CDR3: TGTGCCAGCAGTTTACGGCGGGGCCCCTACGAGCAGTACTTC.

The CDR3 nucleotides are TGTGCCAGTAGTAGAGGGACAGCCGTGGGGGAGCAGTACTTC. Translated, it gives CASSRGTAVGEQYF. This chain uses TRBV19 with TRBJ2-7; 7 nucleotides agree with TRBD1. V lost 4 bases, J lost 7 bases, and 10 bases stayed unmatched. From germline, CDR1 is LNHDA and CDR2 SQIVND (reference sequence). This CDR3 region has 14 residues.

The chain joins TRBV28 to TRBJ1-1; D ambiguous. Trimming cost V 6 bases and J 5 bases, with 7 bases left between them. CDR1 and CDR2 (germline): MDHEN, SYDVKM. The CDR3 is 11 residues long. The CDR3 DNA is TGTGCCAGCAGAAGGGAGACTGAAGCTTTCTTT. Translated, it gives CASRRETEAFF.

The chain couples TRBV11-2 to TRBJ1-6; 7 nucleotides align to TRBD1. Germline V lookup: CDR1 SGHAT, CDR2 FQNNGV. The ends lost 0 bases at V and 6 bases at J; junction bases unmatched: 5. There are 16 residues in the CDR3. CDR3 coding DNA: TGTGCCAGCAGCTTAGATCGGGACAGCCTTAATTCACCCCTCCACTTT. Its translation: CASSLDRDSLNSPLHF.

This clone was seen only once. This specimen includes other DNA sequences encoding the same CDR3. J is TRBJ1-4 and V is TRBV18, with D uncertain. V was shortened by 3 bases and J by 7 bases, with 9 bases between the two germline ends. Germline V gives CDR1 KGHSH, CDR2 LQKENI. CDR3 length: 13 amino acids. The CDR3 nucleotides are TGTGCCAGCTCACCCCCTCCCGGTGAAAAACTGTTTTTT. Its translation is CASSPPPGEKLFF.

The chain employs TRBV11-2 and TRBJ1-2; TRBD1 matches at 9 bases. From germline, CDR1 is SGHAT and CDR2 FQNNGV. The CDR3 is 14 residues long. The V and J ends lost 6 bases and 5 bases, in that order; junction bases with no gene match: 7. In nucleotides, the CDR3 is TGTGCCAGCAGTCCCCGGGACAGGGTATATGGCTACACCTTC. This sequence encodes CASSPRDRVYGYTF.

The chain joins TRBV20-1 to TRBJ1-5, with 9 bases matching TRBD1. Germline CDR1 reads DFQATT; CDR2 reads SNEGSKA (reference sequence). The V segment lost 3 bases and the J segment 3 bases; nucleotides outside the gene matches: 24. There are 21 residues in the CDR3. The CDR3 loop is CSASKRDREKSGIYSNQPQHF. In nucleotides, the CDR3 is TGCAGTGCTAGTAAACGGGACAGGGAGAAGTCGGGTATTTATTCCAATCAGCCCCAGCATTTT.

V gene TRBV11-2 combines with J gene TRBJ2-5; D is possibly TRBD1 (5 bases). Germline loops: CDR1 SGHAT, CDR2 FQNNGV. The CDR3 sequence is 14 residues long. Trimming left V 6 bases short and J 4 bases short, with 15 bases between. CDR3 sequence reads: CASRPFHTGETQYF. CDR3 sequence (DNA): TGTGCCAGCAGACCCTTCCATACAGGAGAGACCCAGTACTTC. Filled out from reference TRBV11-2 and TRBJ2-5, the complete variable domain reads EAGVAQSPRYKIIEKRQSVAFWCNPISGHATLYWYQQILGQGPKLLIQFQNNGVVDDSQLPKDRFSAERLKGVDSTLKIQPAKLEDSAVYLCASRPFHTGETQYFGPGTRLLVL.

This clone came up once. The rearrangement uses TRBV28 and TRBJ1-3, with unresolved D. CDR1 MDHEN and CDR2 SYDVKM come from the germline V gene. The CDR3 is 12 amino acids. V dropped 2 bases and J dropped 4 bases, with 3 bases sitting between them. The CDR3 spells CASSLGGNTIYF. The DNA of the CDR3 is TGTGCCAGCAGTTTAGGCGGAAACACCATATATTTT.